This T cell receptor beta chain was recorded in a study of T-cell reconstitution after alpha-beta-depleted transplantation in children. The TCRbeta library was prepared with unique molecular identifiers. TCRdb ran MiXCR on the PCR reads and lists one entry per CDR3 protein. The table lists a few hundred thousand distinct CDR3 sequences, around 27% of them singletons. The receptor comes from a boy under three years old with Wiskott-Aldrich syndrome, due to receive a stem cell transplant. The source material was PBMCs, sampled before TCRalphabeta/CD19-depleted stem cell transplant.

The CDR3 DNA is TGCGCCAGCAGCCAAGATGGTCAGCGGGACCGCACAGATACGCAGTATTTT. As protein: CASSQDGQRDRTDTQYF. The gene calls are TRBV4-1 and TRBJ2-3; TRBD2 aligns across 7 bases. V was clipped by 0 bases and J by 1 base; unmatched bases: 7. From germline, CDR1 is MGHRA and CDR2 YSYEKL. The CDR3 is made up of 17 amino acids.